Shown below are 7 T cell receptor beta chains from a single sample sequenced in a study of tumor and adjacent non-tumor tissue in lung cancer (dated by TCRdb to 2017 to 2018). Library preparation used multiplex PCR. Reads for this sample came from an Illumina HiSeq 2500. TCRbeta libraries were constructed through three rounds of nested PCR with primers (Table S4) according to protocols modified from ARM-PCR. The public sequencing data were trimmed at Q25 with fastp and processed into clonotypes with MiXCR by TCRdb, which kept only in-frame beta chains. Rows with a matching CDR3 protein are joined into one entry that keeps the most common DNA and genes. The sample table lists more than 85,000 distinct CDR3 sequences, 60% to 80% of them with a count of one. Around 19% of the sample is taken by the ten largest. Bulk unsorted tissue served as the source for RNA extraction, and RNA quality was assessed using a NanoDrop ND-1000 and an Agilent 2100. Normal lung samples were distant non-tumor tissue taken more than 3 cm from the tumor edge.

Sequencing was carried out using distant non-tumor lung tissue. The receptors stem from a man between 60 and 70 years old with non-small cell lung cancer.

To note about this clonotype: This may arise from a read error, as a much more abundant clone is one base away. The gene calls are TRBV5-4 and TRBJ2-2; TRBD1 is a possible D gene (6 bases). This CDR3 region has 15 residues. The germline V gene has CDR1 SGHNT and CDR2 YYREEE (reference sequence). Here the CDR3 reads CSSSSGTQNTGELFF. The CDR3 bases are TGTTCCAGCAGCTCCGGGACACAGAACACCGGGGAGCTGTTTTTT.

This clonotype was seen ten or more times. The chain employs TRBV11-3 and TRBJ2-3; D possibly corresponds to TRBD2 (5 bases). Germline CDR1 reads SGHNT; CDR2 reads YENEEA. Trimming pared 2 bases from V and 1 base from J, leaving 13 bases between. This CDR3 is 16 amino acids long. The CDR3 DNA reads as TGTGCCAGCAGCTTAAGCACCGGGATTGGCACAGATACGCAGTATTTT. This encodes CASSLSTGIGTDTQYF.

Note on this clonotype: No conserved phenylalanine or tryptophan ends this CDR3, so it is likely a read error. The chain carries TRBV5-5 and TRBJ2-3; 11 nucleotides agree with TRBD2. CDR1 is SGHKS, CDR2 YYEKEE, per germline (reference sequence). CDR3 length equals 17 residues. The CDR3 sequence is CASTLGGTSGGADTQYL. As DNA, the CDR3 is TGTGCCAGCACCTTGGGAGGGACTAGCGGAGGGGCAGATACGCAGTATCTT.

As regards this clonotype: An end of the junction does not agree with germline; a read error may underlie this. The J gene is TRBJ2-1, the V gene TRBV6-2 or TRBV6-3, with a tentative D call TRBD2 (5 bases). Germline CDR1 and CDR2: MNHEY and SVGEGT. CDR3 size: 14 residues. The CDR3 DNA follows: TGTGCCAGCAGTTCCGTAGCGTTTTACAATGAGCATTTCTTC. This encodes CASSSVAFYNEHFF.

This clonotype was seen a handful of times. This may come from a read error, since a much larger clone is one base off. This sequence joins TRBV6-5 and TRBJ2-7; the D gene is possibly TRBD1 (5 bases). The CDR3 is made up of 17 amino acids. V was cut by 0 bases and J by 3 bases, with 18 bases left in between. The V gene's germline CDR1 is MNHEY and CDR2 SVGAGI. CDR3 in DNA: TGTGCCAGCAGTTACTCACCAGCACTTACAGGAGTCTACGAGCAGTACTTC. Translating gives CASSYSPALTGVYEQYF.

A remark on this clonotype: This clone may be a read error of a much larger clone one base away. The V call is TRBV6-4, the J call TRBJ1-2; no reliable D call. Between the trimmed V and J ends, which lost 8 bases and 0 bases, there was a span of 7 bases. The germline V gene has CDR1 MRHNA and CDR2 SNTAGT. The CDR3 contains 12 residues. CDR3 sequence (DNA): TGTGCCAGCCTCAGCACTAACTATGGCTACACCTTC. Translation: CASLSTNYGYTF.

About this clonotype: A much bigger clone sits one base away, suggesting this may be a read error. The chain has TRBV28 and TRBJ2-7, with D uncertain. Germline V gives CDR1 MDHEN, CDR2 SYDVKM. This CDR3 is 12 amino acids long. CDR3 bases: TGTGCCAGCAGTTTATTCCCCTACGAGGAGTACTTC. Protein: CASSLFPYEEYF.